These T cell receptor beta chains were read from a single sample in a study of neurological immune-mediated disorders. Each CDR3 protein is one row after TCRdb ran MiXCR on the 5' RACE reads. The table lists tens of thousands of distinct CDR3 sequences, under 5% of them singletons. Sequenced input: PBMCs. These receptors all stem from a woman in her forties or fifties with multiple sclerosis. Each CDR3 is given with its conserved first and last residue. The order of the fields is J gene, D gene, V gene, CDR3 protein. The D gene is left open where the match is weak.

TRBJ2-1 | . | TRBV20-1 | CSAKATYNEQFF
TRBJ2-3 | . | TRBV4-1 | CASTLRGGSTDTQYF
TRBJ2-7 | . | TRBV28 | CASRETTYEQYF
TRBJ1-2 | . | TRBV21-1 | CASSSPEENYGYTF
TRBJ2-7 | . | TRBV5-1 | CASSSGTGRYEQYF
TRBJ2-3 | TRBD2 | TRBV6-6 | CASSYPPSGTLTDTQYF
TRBJ1-5 | . | TRBV24-1 | CATSDSAGFGQPQNF
TRBJ1-1 | . | TRBV2 | CASSQQGELTEAFF
TRBJ2-1 | TRBD2 | TRBV7-2 | CASSLEVAAGPYNEQFF
TRBJ1-2 | TRBD1 | TRBV4-3 | CASSQETTGHYGYTF
TRBJ2-3 | . | TRBV24-1 | CATSDPRPTASTDTQYF
TRBJ2-5 | . | TRBV20-1 | CSARGGQGLTTQYF
TRBJ2-1 | TRBD1 | TRBV29-1 | CSVGTGGNEQFF
TRBJ1-2 | . | TRBV20-1 | CSARELYGYTF
TRBJ1-6 | . | TRBV20-1 | CSARVTYNSPLHF
TRBJ1-4 | TRBD1 | TRBV7-2 | CASSSASGTGDEKLFF
TRBJ2-5 | . | TRBV5-1 | CASTDQGPAQETQYF